The 9 T cell receptor beta chains given below trace back to one sample, sequenced in a study of OX40 agonist ivuxolimab in advanced cancers. The assay was immunoSEQ multiplex PCR, and TCRdb's table has in-frame clones only and misses some. Here the sample spans under 40,000 clones, 60% to 85% being singletons. Sequencing used CD4+ or CD8+ T cells sorted from blood, obtained in a trial of the OX40 agonist ivuxolimab. These TCRs come from an adult with an advanced solid tumor such as melanoma, head and neck, liver or kidney cancer.

The rearrangement uses TRBV7-9 and TRBJ2-5; D might be TRBD2 (6 bases). Germline values: CDR1 SEHNR, CDR2 FQNEAQ (reference sequence). Trimming removed 6 bases at V and 8 bases at J, with 16 bases between. CDR3 size: 13 residues. The CDR3 loop reads CASRGDLSGTQYF. DNA for the CDR3: TGTGCCAGCAGGGGGGACTTATCCGGTACCCAGTACTTC.

This chain uses TRBV28 with TRBJ1-4; D is uncertain. The CDR3 loop spans 14 amino acids. Trimming removed 5 bases at V and 0 bases at J, with 7 bases between. Germline V lookup: CDR1 MDHEN, CDR2 SYDVKM. CDR3 in DNA: TGTGCCAGCAGTCTAGGGACAACTAATGAAAAACTGTTTTTT. Translating it yields CASSLGTTNEKLFF.

This clone was found a few times. The gene calls are TRBV7-2 and TRBJ1-5, with D possibly being TRBD1 (6 bases). The V end lost 3 bases, the J end lost 4 bases, and 10 bases lay between the germline ends. This CDR3 is 14 amino acids long. Germline values: CDR1 SGHTA, CDR2 FQGNSA. CDR3 bases: TGTGCCAGCAGCTTCCAAGGGGGGAATCAGCCCCAGCATTTT. It yields the protein CASSFQGGNQPQHF.

V and J are TRBV7-3 and TRBJ1-5; TRBD1 might be the D (6 bases). The CDR3 loop spans 13 amino acids. Trimming shortened V by 5 bases and J by 4 bases, and 9 bases separated the two germline ends. Germline loops: CDR1 SGHTA, CDR2 FQGTGA. CDR3 sequence: CASSLDRNQPQHF. DNA for the CDR3: TGTGCCAGCAGCCTGGACAGAAATCAGCCCCAGCATTTT.

The CDR3 protein is CASSHFGSETQYF. CDR3 nucleotides: TGTGCCAGCAGCCACTTCGGGTCTGAGACCCAGTACTTC. The rearrangement uses TRBV11-2 and TRBJ2-5, with D hard to call. Trimming removed 5 bases from V and 5 bases from J, with 12 bases in between. The germline V gene encodes CDR1 SGHAT and CDR2 FQNNGV. CDR3 size: 13 residues.

This clone has only a few counts. The chain carries TRBV28 and TRBJ1-1; D unclear. V lost 10 bases to trimming and J lost 0 bases, with 15 bases between them. The CDR3 totals 14 residues. Germline V lookup: CDR1 MDHEN, CDR2 SYDVKM. The CDR3 sequence is CAIGRIPMNTEAFF. Here the CDR3 DNA reads TGTGCCATCGGACGGATTCCCATGAACACTGAAGCTTTCTTT.

The V gene is TRBV7-6, the J gene TRBJ2-5; D gene ambiguous. Germline CDR1 and CDR2: SGHVS and FNYEAQ. This CDR3 has 14 residues. Trimming pared 1 base from V and 4 bases from J, leaving 10 bases between. CDR3 amino acids: CASSLDPAPETQYF. The DNA for the CDR3 is TGTGCCAGCAGCTTAGATCCCGCACCAGAGACCCAGTACTTC.

The V gene is TRBV30, the J gene TRBJ1-6; no firm D call. This CDR3 has 11 amino acids. V lost 5 bases to trimming and J lost 5 bases, with 4 bases between them. The germline V gene encodes CDR1 GTSNPN and CDR2 SVGIG (reference sequence). As DNA, the CDR3 is TGTGCCTGGGAAAATAATTCACCCCTCCACTTT. Translation: CAWENNSPLHF.

The V call is TRBV4-1, the J call TRBJ2-1, with D unresolved. The CDR3 consists of 14 residues. V lost 2 bases and J 4 bases, leaving 9 bases between the germline ends. In germline, CDR1 is MGHRA, CDR2 YSYEKL. The CDR3: CASSQRSEYNEQFF. CDR3 coding DNA: TGCGCCAGCAGCCAACGAAGCGAGTACAATGAGCAGTTCTTC.